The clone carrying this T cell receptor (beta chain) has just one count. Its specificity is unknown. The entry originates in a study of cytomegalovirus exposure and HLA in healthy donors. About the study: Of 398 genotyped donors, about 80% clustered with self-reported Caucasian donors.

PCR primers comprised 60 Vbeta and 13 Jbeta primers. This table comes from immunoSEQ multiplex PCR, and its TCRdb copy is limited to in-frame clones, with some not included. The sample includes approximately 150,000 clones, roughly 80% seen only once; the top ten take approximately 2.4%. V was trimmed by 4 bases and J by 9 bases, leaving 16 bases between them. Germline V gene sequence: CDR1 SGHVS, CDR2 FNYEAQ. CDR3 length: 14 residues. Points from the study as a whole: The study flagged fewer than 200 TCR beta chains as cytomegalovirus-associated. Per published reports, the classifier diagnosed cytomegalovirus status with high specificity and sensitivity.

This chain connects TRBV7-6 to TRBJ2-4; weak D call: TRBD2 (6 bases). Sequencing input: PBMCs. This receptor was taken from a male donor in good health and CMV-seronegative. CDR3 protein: CASSSGLRESIQYF. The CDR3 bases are TGTGCCAGCAGCTCGGGACTCCGCGAATCCATTCAGTACTTC. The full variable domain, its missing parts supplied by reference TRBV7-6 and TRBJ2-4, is GAGVSQSPRYKVTKRGQDVALRCDPISGHVSLYWYRQALGQGPEFLTYFNYEAQQDKSGLPNDRFSAERPEGSISTLTIQRTEQRDSAMYRCASSSGLRESIQYFGAGTRLSVL.